This TCR beta chain was sequenced for a study of tumor-infiltrating lymphocytes in primary liver carcinoma. The study, taken as a whole, reports: The 250 largest clones made up significantly more of tumor than blood repertoires (p = 0.039).

Turning to this clonotype: Its antigen is as yet unknown. This CDR3 is missing its conserved last phenylalanine or tryptophan, likely due to a read error.

A primer in the constant region served to generate TCR beta cDNA from around 500 ng of total RNA. Each TCR beta library was derived from three nested multiplex PCR rounds that employed slightly modified ARM-PCR. Primers for the first two PCR rounds were TRBV1-TRBV30 forward primers and a C-beta reverse primer (around 10 cycles per round). MiXCR, run by TCRdb on the multiplex PCR reads, gives a single entry per CDR3 protein. The repertoire holds about 120,000 distinct CDR3 sequences, with around two thirds as singletons. For each extraction, RNA and DNA were obtained together from around 18-30 mg of unsorted bulk tissue. Primary liver carcinomas in the patients were surgically resected. Whichever tumor sample was examined, it had over 85% viable tumor cells. This CDR3 has 15 amino acids. The germline V gene encodes CDR1 MGHRA and CDR2 YSYEKL. Trimming took off 3 bases at V and 9 bases at J, with 18 bases between the two ends.

The sequencing sample was made of liver tumor tissue from sampling region 1. This sample's subset: tumor region T1, superior pole. The sequence came from a woman aged 55-70 years with primary liver carcinoma and hepatitis B virus infection. The rearrangement links TRBV4-1 to TRBJ1-5; TRBD1 is a possible D gene (6 bases). The CDR3 DNA follows: TGCGCCAGCAGCCACAGTAGGGACGGGGGCGGGCCCCAGCATTTA. It is translated as CASSHSRDGGGPQHL.